The present T cell receptor (beta chain) was sequenced within a study of PD-L1 blockade in urothelial cancer. Study summary: The study started patients on atezolizumab around 2014, giving 1,200 mg intravenously every 3 weeks. Analyses used blood from 3 weeks (second dose) and 6 weeks after treatment start. Specimens of blood held a median count of roughly 140,000 T cells.

This CDR3 region has 20 residues. The germline gives CDR1 SGDLS, CDR2 YYNGEE. V lost 4 bases, J lost 0 bases, and 23 bases lay in between. Spike-ins of synthetic TCR analog templates went into each PCR. TCRdb's table, derived via immunoSEQ multiplex PCR, lists solely in-frame clones and lacks some. The sample has around 45,000 clones; approximately 90% are singletons. The source was PBMCs, collected around atezolizumab (anti-PD-L1) treatment. This receptor was identified in a woman aged 60-75 years with urothelial cancer. The rearrangement joins TRBV9 to TRBJ2-6; a weak D match, TRBD2 (6 bases). CDR3 protein: CASSHALGLTSTSGANVLTF. DNA of the CDR3: TGTGCCAGCAGCCATGCCCTGGGACTTACCTCCACCTCTGGGGCCAACGTCCTGACTTTC.